Given below is one TCR beta chain in context. Its antigen remains unidentified. Other DNA sequences within the sample encode an identical CDR3. This sample stems from a study of CD8+ T cells in alopecia areata. Findings and caveats of the study: Higher clonality than in normal scalp was seen in lesional scalp, especially alopecia totalis/universalis.

RNA was isolated and reverse transcribed to cDNA, the sequencing template. Here immunoSEQ multiplex PCR was the method, and the copy in TCRdb shows in-frame clones only, minus some. This table has over 200,000 clones, 57% appearing once. V lost 1 base, J lost 5 bases, and 1 base stayed unmatched. Germline V CDR1 and CDR2: LNHNV, YYDKDF (reference sequence). The CDR3 is made up of 14 amino acids. Peripheral blood and lesional scalp punch biopsies were taken from alopecia areata patients. The chain links TRBV15 to TRBJ2-2; the match to TRBD1 covers 7 bases. The source was CD4+ T cells sorted from blood, collected at week 0. The sequence derives from a human donor with alopecia areata. The CDR3 sequence is CATSRGQGTGELFF. CDR3 nucleotides: TGTGCCACCAGCAGAGGACAGGGAACCGGGGAGCTGTTTTTT.